The rows below give T cell receptor beta chains drawn from one sample of a study of OX40 agonist ivuxolimab in advanced cancers. Clones were sequenced by immunoSEQ multiplex PCR, and TCRdb holds only the in-frame ones, with some missing. Seen here are about 77,000 clones, 85% to 95% observed once, and the top ten hold 4% to 5.5%. The specimen was CD4+ or CD8+ T cells sorted from blood, collected in a trial of the OX40 agonist ivuxolimab. The receptors here all came from an adult with an advanced solid tumor such as melanoma, head and neck, liver or kidney cancer. The CDR3 runs from the conserved cysteine through the conserved F or W. Fields, in order: V gene, D gene, J gene, CDR3 protein, CDR3 DNA. The D gene is left open where the match is weak.

TRBV15	NA	TRBJ2-5	CATSTGQLKTQYF	TGTGCCACCTCCACAGGGCAGTTAAAGACCCAGTACTTC
TRBV7-6	NA	TRBJ2-5	CASSSPWGAKETQYF	TGTGCCAGCAGCTCCCCTTGGGGGGCTAAAGAGACCCAGTACTTC
TRBV28	TRBD2	TRBJ2-5	CASSSGLGIQSAQYF	TGTGCCAGCAGTTCAGGACTAGGTATTCAGTCGGCCCAGTACTTC
TRBV28	NA	TRBJ1-3	CASSLERSGNTIYF	TGTGCCAGCAGTTTAGAACGTTCTGGAAACACCATATATTTT
TRBV29-1	NA	TRBJ2-5	CSVLIGETQYF	TGCAGCGTCTTGATCGGAGAGACCCAGTACTTC
TRBV28	NA	TRBJ2-3	CASSFFLGRETDTQYF	TGTGCCAGCAGTTTTTTCCTCGGGAGAGAGACAGATACGCAGTATTTT
TRBV7-9	NA	TRBJ2-3	CASSLTRNTDTQYF	TGTGCCAGCAGCTTAACACGGAACACAGATACGCAGTATTTT
TRBV2	TRBD1	TRBJ1-1	CASNQAGPGGLKNTEAFF	TGTGCCAGCAACCAAGCGGGGCCAGGGGGCCTGAAGAACACTGAAGCTTTCTTT
TRBV7-2	NA	TRBJ2-7	CASSLKGGQSYEQYF	TGTGCCAGCAGCTTAAAGGGGGGACAAAGCTACGAGCAGTACTTC
TRBV20-1	NA	TRBJ2-7	CSAKGPSEQYF	TGCAGTGCCAAGGGTCCCTCCGAGCAGTACTTC
TRBV5-1	NA	TRBJ2-3	CASSSSQGVTQYF	TGCGCCAGCAGCTCGTCTCAGGGTGTCACGCAGTATTTT
TRBV5-4	NA	TRBJ1-2	CASSAPSNMGGYTF	TGTGCCAGCAGCGCACCCAGCAATATGGGGGGCTACACCTTC
TRBV4-3	TRBD1	TRBJ1-1	CASSQLRGPYTEAFF	TGCGCCAGCAGCCAGCTCAGGGGGCCCTACACTGAAGCTTTCTTT